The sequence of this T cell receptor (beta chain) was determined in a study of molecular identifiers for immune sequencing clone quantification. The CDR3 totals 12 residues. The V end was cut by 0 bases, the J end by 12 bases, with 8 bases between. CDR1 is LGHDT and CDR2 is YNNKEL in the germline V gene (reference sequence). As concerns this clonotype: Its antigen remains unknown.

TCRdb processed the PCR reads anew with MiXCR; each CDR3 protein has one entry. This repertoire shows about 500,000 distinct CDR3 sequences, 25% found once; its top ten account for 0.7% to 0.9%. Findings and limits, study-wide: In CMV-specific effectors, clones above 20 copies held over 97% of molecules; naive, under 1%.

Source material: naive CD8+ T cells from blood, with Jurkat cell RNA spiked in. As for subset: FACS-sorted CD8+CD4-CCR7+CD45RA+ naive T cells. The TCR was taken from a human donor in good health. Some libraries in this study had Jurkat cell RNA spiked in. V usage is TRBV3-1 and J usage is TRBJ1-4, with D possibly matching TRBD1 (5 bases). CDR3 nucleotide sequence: TGTGCCAGCAGCCAAGATGACAGAGAACTGTTTTTT. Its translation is CASSQDDRELFF.